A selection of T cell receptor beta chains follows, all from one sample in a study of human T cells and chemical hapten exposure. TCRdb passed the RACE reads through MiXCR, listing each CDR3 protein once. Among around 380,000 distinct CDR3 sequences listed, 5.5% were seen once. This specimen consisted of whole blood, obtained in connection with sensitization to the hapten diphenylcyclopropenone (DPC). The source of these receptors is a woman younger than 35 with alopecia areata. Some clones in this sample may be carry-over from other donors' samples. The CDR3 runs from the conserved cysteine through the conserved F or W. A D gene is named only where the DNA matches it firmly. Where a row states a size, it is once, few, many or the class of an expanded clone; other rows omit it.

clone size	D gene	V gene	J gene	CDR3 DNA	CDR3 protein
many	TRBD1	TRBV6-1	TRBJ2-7	TGTGCCAGCCTAGGGACAGGGGGCCATCTCGAGCAGTACTTC	CASLGTGGHLEQYF
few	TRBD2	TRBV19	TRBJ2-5	TGTGCCACGGGGCTAGCGGGGAATGAAGAGACCCAGTACTTC	CATGLAGNEETQYF
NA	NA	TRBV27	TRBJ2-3	TGTGCCAGCAGTTTAAAGGGGGGGAGCACAGATACGCAGTATTTT	CASSLKGGSTDTQYF
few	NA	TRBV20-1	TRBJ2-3	TGCAGTGCCCAATGGAAGGGAGTTAGAACAGATACGCAGTATTTT	CSAQWKGVRTDTQYF
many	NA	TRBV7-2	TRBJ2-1	TGTGCCAGCAGTATAGGGACGGGGGAGCAGTTCTTC	CASSIGTGEQFF
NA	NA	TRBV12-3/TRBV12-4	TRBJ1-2	TGTGCCAGCAGTTACGACTCGGGCCGCAGGGCTGGCTACACCTTC	CASSYDSGRRAGYTF
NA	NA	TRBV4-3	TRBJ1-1	TGCGCCAGCAGCCAGTCCTTCGGTGGGGTACTCACTGAAGCTTTCTTT	CASSQSFGGVLTEAFF
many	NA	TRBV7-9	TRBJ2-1	TGTGCCAGCAGCTTAGCTCCGGGGTCGGACTACAATGAGCAGTTCTTC	CASSLAPGSDYNEQFF
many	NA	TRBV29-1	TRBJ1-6	TGCAGCGTTGAAGAGGCCCATAATTCACCCCTCCACTTT	CSVEEAHNSPLHF
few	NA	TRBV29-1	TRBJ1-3	TGCAGCTCAGCCGTGGGAAACACCATATATTTT	CSSAVGNTIYF
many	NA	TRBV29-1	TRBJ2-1	TGCAGCGTTGTAATGTTCAGGACTACCCGGGCGGGGAATGAGCAGTTCTTC	CSVVMFRTTRAGNEQFF
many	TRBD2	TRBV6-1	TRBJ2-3	TGTGCCAGCAGTGAGGTAGCGGGGTCCACAGATACGCAGTATTTT	CASSEVAGSTDTQYF
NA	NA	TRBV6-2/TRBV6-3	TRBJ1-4	TGTGCCAGCAGCCCAGGTACAGGGTGGCATGAAAAACTGTTTTTT	CASSPGTGWHEKLFF
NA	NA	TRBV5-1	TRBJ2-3	TGCGTCAGCAGCTTGGTGAGGGAAGATACGCAGTATTTT	CVSSLVREDTQYF
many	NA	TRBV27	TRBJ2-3	TGTGCCAGCAGTTTACAACAGGTTAGCACAGATACGCAGTATTTT	CASSLQQVSTDTQYF
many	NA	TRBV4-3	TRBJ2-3	TGCGCCAGCAGCCAAAAGCCGGGGGGCGGCACAGATACGCAGTATTTT	CASSQKPGGGTDTQYF
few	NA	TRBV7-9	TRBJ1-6	TGTGCCAGCAGCTTAGTTGGGCAGGGGCAGCCACCCCTCCACTTT	CASSLVGQGQPPLHF
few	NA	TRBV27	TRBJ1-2	TGTGCCAGCAGTTTATTGCGAGGAGATGGCTACACCTTC	CASSLLRGDGYTF
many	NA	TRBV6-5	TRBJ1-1	TGTGCCAGCAGTTCTTTTGAGTTGAACACTGAAGCTTTCTTT	CASSSFELNTEAFF
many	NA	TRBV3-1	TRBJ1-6	TGTGCCAGCAGCCAAGATCAGGGCAACTATAATTCACCCCTCCACTTT	CASSQDQGNYNSPLHF
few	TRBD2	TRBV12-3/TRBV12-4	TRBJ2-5	TGTGCCAGCAGTCGCAGACTAGCGGGGGGGAGAGAGACCCAGTACTTC	CASSRRLAGGRETQYF
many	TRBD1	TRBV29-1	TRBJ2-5	TGCAGCGTTGACGGGACAGGGGATTACCAAGAGACCCAGTACTTC	CSVDGTGDYQETQYF
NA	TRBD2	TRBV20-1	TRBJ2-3	TGCAGTGCCCTAGCGGGGAGGTCAGATACGCAGTATTTT	CSALAGRSDTQYF
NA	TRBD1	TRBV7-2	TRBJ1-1	TGTGCCAGCAGCTTCTTCGGGACAGGGTCCGAAGCTTTCTTT	CASSFFGTGSEAFF
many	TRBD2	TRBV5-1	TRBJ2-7	TGCGCCAGCAGCTTGGGACCCCTCTATAGCGGGAAGGACTCCTACGAGCAGTACTTC	CASSLGPLYSGKDSYEQYF
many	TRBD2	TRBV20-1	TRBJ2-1	TGCAGTGTTCCCCCTAGCGGGGTTGTCAATGAGCAGTTCTTC	CSVPPSGVVNEQFF